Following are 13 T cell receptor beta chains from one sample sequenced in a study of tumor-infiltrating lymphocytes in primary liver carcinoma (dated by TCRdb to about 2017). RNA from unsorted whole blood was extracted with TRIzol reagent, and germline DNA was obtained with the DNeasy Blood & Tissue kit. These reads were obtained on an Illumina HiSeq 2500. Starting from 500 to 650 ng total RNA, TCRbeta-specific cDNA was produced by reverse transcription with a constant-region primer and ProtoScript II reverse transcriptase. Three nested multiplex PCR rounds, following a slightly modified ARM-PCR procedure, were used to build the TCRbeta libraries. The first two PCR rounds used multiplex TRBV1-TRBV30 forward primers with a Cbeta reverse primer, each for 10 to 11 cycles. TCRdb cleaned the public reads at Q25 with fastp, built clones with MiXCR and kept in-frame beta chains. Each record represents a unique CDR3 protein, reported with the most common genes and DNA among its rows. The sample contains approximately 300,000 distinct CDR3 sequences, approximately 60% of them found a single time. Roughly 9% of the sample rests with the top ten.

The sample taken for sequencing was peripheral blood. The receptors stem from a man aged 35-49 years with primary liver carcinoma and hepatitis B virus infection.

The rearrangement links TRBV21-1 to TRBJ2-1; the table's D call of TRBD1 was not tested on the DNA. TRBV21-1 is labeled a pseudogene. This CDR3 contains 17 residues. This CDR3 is CASSNGRGASRYNEQFF. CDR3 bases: TGTGCCAGCAGCAATGGCAGGGGGGCTAGCAGATACAATGAGCAGTTCTTC.

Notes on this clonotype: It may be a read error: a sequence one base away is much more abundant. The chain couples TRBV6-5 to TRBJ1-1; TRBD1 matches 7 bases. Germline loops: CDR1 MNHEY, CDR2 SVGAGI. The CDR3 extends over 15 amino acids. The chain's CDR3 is CAGSYNRGMDTEAFF. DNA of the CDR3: TGTGCCGGCAGTTATAACAGGGGTATGGACACTGAAGCTTTCTTT.

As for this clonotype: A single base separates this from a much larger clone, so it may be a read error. In nucleotides, the CDR3 is TGTGCCAGCAGTTTTTCGGGGGGCGGCACAGATACGCAGTGTTTT. Encoded protein: CASSFSGGGTDTQCF. The gene calls are TRBV12-3 or TRBV12-4 and TRBJ2-3, with D possibly being TRBD2 (7 bases). The CDR3 is made up of 15 amino acids.

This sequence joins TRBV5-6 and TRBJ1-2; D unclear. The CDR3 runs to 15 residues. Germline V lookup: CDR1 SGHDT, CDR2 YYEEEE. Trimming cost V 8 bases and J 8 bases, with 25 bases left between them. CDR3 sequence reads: CARSRRWEATRGYTF. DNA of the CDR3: TGTGCCAGGAGCCGGAGATGGGAGGCGACTCGGGGCTACACCTTC.

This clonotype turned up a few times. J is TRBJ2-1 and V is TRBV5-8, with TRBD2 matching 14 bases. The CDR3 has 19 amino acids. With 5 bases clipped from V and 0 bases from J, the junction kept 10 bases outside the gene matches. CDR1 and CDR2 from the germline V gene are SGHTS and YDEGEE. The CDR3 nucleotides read TGTGCCAGCAGGTGGACCGGGACTAGCGGGAGTGGCTCCTACAATGAGCAGTTCTTC. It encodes CASRWTGTSGSGSYNEQFF. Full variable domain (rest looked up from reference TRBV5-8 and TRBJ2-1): EAGVTQSPTHLIKTRGQQATLRCSPISGHTSVYWYQQALGLGLQFLLWYDEGEERNRGNFPPRFSGRQFPNYSSELNVNALELEDSALYLCASRWTGTSGSGSYNEQFFGPGTRLTVL.

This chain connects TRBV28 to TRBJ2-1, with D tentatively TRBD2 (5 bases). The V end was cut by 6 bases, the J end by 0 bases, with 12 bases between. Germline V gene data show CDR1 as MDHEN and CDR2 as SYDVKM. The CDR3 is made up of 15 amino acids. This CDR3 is CASRILGSSYNEQFF. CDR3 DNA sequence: TGTGCCAGCAGGATCTTGGGGAGCTCCTACAATGAGCAGTTCTTC. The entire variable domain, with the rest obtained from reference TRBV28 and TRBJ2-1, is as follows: DVKVTQSSRYLVKRTGEKVFLECVQDMDHENMFWYRQDPGLGLRLIYFSYDVKMKEKGDIPEGYSVSREKKERFSLILESASTNQTSMYLCASRILGSSYNEQFFGPGTRLTVL.

CDR3 bases: TGTGCCAGCAGCCCCCGGACTAGCGGGGATGAGCAGTTCTTC. Translating gives CASSPRTSGDEQFF. The chain has TRBV12-3 or TRBV12-4 and TRBJ2-1, with 12 positions matching TRBD2. The CDR3 is 14 amino acids. V dropped 6 bases and J dropped 8; count of bases not matched to a gene: 5.

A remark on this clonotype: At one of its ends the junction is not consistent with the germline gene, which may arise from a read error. The CDR3 protein is CASSLDTGLRTQYF. CDR3 DNA sequence: TGTGCCAGTAGCTTAGATACAGGATTGCGGACCCAGTACTTC. The chain joins TRBV11-2 to TRBJ2-5; D is possibly TRBD1 (5 bases). CDR1 is SGHAT, CDR2 FQNNGV, per germline. The CDR3 consists of 14 residues.

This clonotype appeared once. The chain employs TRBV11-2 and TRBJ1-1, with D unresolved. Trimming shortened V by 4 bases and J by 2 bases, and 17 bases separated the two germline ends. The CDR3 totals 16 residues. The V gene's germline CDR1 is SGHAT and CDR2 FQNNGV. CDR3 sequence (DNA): TGTGCCAGCAGCTCCAGCGCGGACGGATCCAACACTGAAGCTTTCTTT. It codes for CASSSSADGSNTEAFF.

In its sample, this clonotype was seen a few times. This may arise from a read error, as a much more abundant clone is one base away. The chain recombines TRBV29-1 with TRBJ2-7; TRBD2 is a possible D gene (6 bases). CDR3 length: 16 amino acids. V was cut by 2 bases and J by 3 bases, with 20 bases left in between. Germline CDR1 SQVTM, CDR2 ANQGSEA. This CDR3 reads CSVENRGGGRSYEQYF. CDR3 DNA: TGCAGCGTTGAAAATAGAGGTGGGGGGAGAAGCTACGAGCAGTACTTC.

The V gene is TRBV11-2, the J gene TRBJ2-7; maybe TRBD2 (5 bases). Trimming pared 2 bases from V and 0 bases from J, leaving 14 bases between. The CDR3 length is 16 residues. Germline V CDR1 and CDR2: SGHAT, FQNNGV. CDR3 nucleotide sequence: TGTGCCAGCAGCTTAAGGGTAGCGCACAGCTCCTACGAGCAGTACTTC. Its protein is CASSLRVAHSSYEQYF.

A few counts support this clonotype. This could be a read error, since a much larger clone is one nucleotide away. The CDR3 is CSVGVGSIGTEQYF. The CDR3 DNA sequence: TGCAGCGTTGGGGTGGGATCAATCGGTACTGAGCAGTACTTC. V gene TRBV29-1 combines with J gene TRBJ2-7; no firm D call. The CDR3 length is 14 residues. The germline V and J ends were trimmed by 4 bases and 7 bases, with 20 bases remaining between them. CDR1 and CDR2 from the germline V gene are SQVTM and ANQGSEA.

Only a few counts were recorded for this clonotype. The CDR3 DNA reads as TGTGCCAGCAGCCCAAAACCGGGACTAGCGGGAGGATACACCGGGGAGCTGTTTTTT. Amino acids: CASSPKPGLAGGYTGELFF. The chain employs TRBV11-2 and TRBJ2-2, with TRBD2 identical over 15 bases. Germline V gene sequence: CDR1 SGHAT, CDR2 FQNNGV. CDR3 length: 19 residues. The ends lost 5 bases at V and 3 bases at J; junction bases unmatched: 10.